Presented here are 28 T cell receptor beta chains from one specimen sequenced in a study of neurological immune-mediated disorders. TCRdb fed the 5' RACE reads into MiXCR, producing one record per CDR3 protein. This sample has 50,000 to 65,000 distinct CDR3 sequences, with 4% to 6% found just once. The sample taken for sequencing was PBMCs. The origin of the receptors is a woman aged 45-60 years with multiple sclerosis.

This clonotype was counted ten times or more. The chain recombines TRBV5-6 with TRBJ2-7; the match to TRBD1 covers 9 bases. Looked up from germline, CDR1 is SGHDT and CDR2 is YYEEEE. The J segment lost 5 bases and the V segment lost 4 bases, leaving 7 bases of the junction unmatched. CDR3 length: 14 amino acids. The CDR3 sequence: CASSARDRVHEQYF. The CDR3 nucleotides are TGTGCCAGCAGCGCCCGGGACAGGGTGCACGAGCAGTACTTC.

Many counts were recorded for this clonotype. The chain recombines TRBV28 with TRBJ2-1, with D uncertain. The CDR3 runs 13 residues. Germline V gene data show CDR1 as MDHEN and CDR2 as SYDVKM. Trimming shortened V by 6 bases and J by 7 bases, and 13 bases separated the two germline ends. This CDR3 reads CASRRANLNEQFF. The CDR3 coding sequence is TGTGCCAGCAGAAGGGCGAATCTGAATGAGCAGTTCTTC.

This chain joins TRBV10-2 and TRBJ1-1, with D maybe TRBD1 (5 bases). Germline V lookup: CDR1 WSHSY, CDR2 SAAADI. V was pared by 1 base and J by 1 base, with 13 bases between. This CDR3 has 16 amino acids. CDR3 nucleotide sequence: TGCGCCAGCAGTGAGTTCCAGGGCTGGGGGAACACTGAAGCTTTCTTT. It yields the protein CASSEFQGWGNTEAFF.

This clonotype was observed at least ten times. J is TRBJ1-2 and V is TRBV7-2; possible D gene TRBD1, 5 bases. CDR3 length: 14 amino acids. V lost 3 bases to trimming and J lost 4 bases, with 12 bases between them. Germline CDR1 SGHTA, CDR2 FQGNSA. The DNA of the CDR3 is TGTGCCAGCAGCTTTCCCGACAGTCGCTATGGCTACACCTTC. Residues: CASSFPDSRYGYTF. The complete variable domain, with remaining parts taken from reference TRBV7-2 and TRBJ1-2, reads GAGVSQSPSNKVTEKGKDVELRCDPISGHTALYWYRQSLGQGLEFLIYFQGNSAPDKSGLPSDRFSAERTGGSVSTLTIQRTQQEDSAVYLCASSFPDSRYGYTFGSGTRLTVV.

This clonotype was picked up one time. The gene calls are TRBV18 and TRBJ1-3; tentative D call: TRBD1 (5 bases). V was cut by 3 bases and J by 0 bases, with 9 bases left in between. The germline V gene encodes CDR1 KGHSH and CDR2 LQKENI. The CDR3 runs to 15 residues. The CDR3 is CASSPQQVSGNTIYF. CDR3 nucleotides: TGTGCCAGCTCACCGCAACAGGTCTCTGGAAACACCATATATTTT.

This clonotype was seen at least ten times. The V and J genes are TRBV5-6 and TRBJ1-1, with D unresolved. This CDR3 region has 16 residues. Germline CDR1 reads SGHDT; CDR2 reads YYEEEE. V dropped 2 bases and J dropped 0 bases, with 14 bases sitting between them. CDR3 in amino acids: CASSFRGPQLNTEAFF. The CDR3 nucleotides read TGTGCCAGCAGCTTCAGAGGGCCCCAATTGAACACTGAAGCTTTCTTT.

There are many counts of this clonotype. The J gene is TRBJ1-2, the V gene TRBV5-8; D unresolved. CDR3 length equals 12 residues. Germline V gene lookup returns CDR1 SGHTS and CDR2 YDEGEE. The V end lost 6 bases, the J end lost 5 bases, and 11 bases lay between the germline ends. In nucleotides, the CDR3 is TGTGCCAGCACGGCAGGTCTATATGGCTACACCTTC. This codes for CASTAGLYGYTF.

The sample holds many counts of this clonotype. This chain uses TRBV6-5 with TRBJ2-1; 9 bases match TRBD2. Germline CDR1 is MNHEY and CDR2 is SVGAGI. The CDR3 totals 15 residues. With V trimmed by 6 bases and J by 5 bases, 8 bases remained unmatched. CDR3 nucleotide sequence: TGTGCCAGCAGCCTCAGCGGGGGGAAAGACAATGAGCAGTTCTTC. Translation: CASSLSGGKDNEQFF.

This clonotype was counted many times. The J gene is TRBJ2-6, the V gene TRBV5-1; no reliable D call. The CDR3 length is 16 residues. Germline lookup yields CDR1 SGHRS and CDR2 YFSETQ. Trimming cost V 1 base and J 1 base, with 9 bases left between them. CDR3 bases: TGCGCCAGCAGCTTGATTCCCGTGTCTGGGGCCAACGTCCTGACTTTC. Its translation: CASSLIPVSGANVLTF.

This clonotype was recorded many times. This chain connects TRBV5-1 to TRBJ1-2, with D possibly TRBD1 on 5 matching bases. This CDR3 is built from 15 residues. The V end lost 0 bases, the J end lost 0 bases, and 9 bases lay between the germline ends. CDR1 is SGHRS and CDR2 is YFSETQ in the germline V gene. CDR3 loop: CASSLAGRSNYGYTF. The CDR3 DNA is TGCGCCAGCAGCTTGGCAGGGAGGTCTAACTATGGCTACACCTTC.

This clonotype was seen many times. The chain combines TRBV5-6 with TRBJ2-7; D unresolved. From germline, CDR1 is SGHDT and CDR2 YYEEEE. The CDR3 has 14 residues. The CDR3 coding sequence is TGTGCCAGCAGCTTGCTCGGACCCTCCCACGAGCAGTACGTC. Its protein product is CASSLLGPSHEQYV.

This clonotype was counted many times. Compared with germline, one end of the junction differs, possibly owing to a read error. V and J are TRBV28 and TRBJ1-6; D might be TRBD1 (5 bases). Germline V gene data show CDR1 as MDHEN and CDR2 as SYDVKM. This CDR3 region has 14 residues. The CDR3 region is CASSQTDRVSPLNF. The DNA of the CDR3 is TGTGCCAGCAGTCAAACTGACAGAGTCTCACCCCTCAACTTT. The whole variable domain, remainder taken from reference TRBV28 and TRBJ1-6, is DVKVTQSSRYLVKRTGEKVFLECVQDMDHENMFWYRQDPGLGLRLIYFSYDVKMKEKGDIPEGYSVSREKKERFSLILESASTNQTSMYLCASSQTDRVSPLNFGNGTRLTVT.

This clonotype was recorded many times. V usage is TRBV28 and J usage is TRBJ2-2; TRBD2 might be the D (6 bases). The CDR3 contains 15 residues. The germline V gene encodes CDR1 MDHEN and CDR2 SYDVKM. Trimming shortened V by 5 bases and J by 5 bases, and 15 bases separated the two germline ends. The CDR3 is CASSRLAGRTGELFF. The CDR3 coding sequence is TGTGCCAGCAGTCGCTTGGCGGGGAGGACCGGGGAGCTGTTTTTT.

This clonotype was observed at least ten times. V and J are TRBV6-2 or TRBV6-3 and TRBJ2-4; 8 bases line up with TRBD2. CDR3 length: 19 residues. Germline-derived CDR1 and CDR2 are MNHEY and SVGEGT. V shed 7 bases, J shed 0 bases, and the junction held 17 bases outside the gene matches. The chain's CDR3 is CASTPGGASGNLAKNIQYF. The CDR3 bases are TGTGCCAGCACCCCCGGGGGGGCTAGCGGTAATCTAGCCAAAAACATTCAGTACTTC.

This clonotype was seen at least ten times. This sequence joins TRBV3-1 and TRBJ2-2; a weak D match, TRBD1 (6 bases). V was clipped by 7 bases and J by 3 bases, with 9 bases between them. This CDR3 has 13 residues. The germline V gene has CDR1 LGHDT and CDR2 YNNKEL (reference sequence). As DNA, the CDR3 is TGTGCCAGCACTGACAGGTACACCGGGGAGCTGTTTTTT. Protein: CASTDRYTGELFF.

This clonotype was counted many times. This chain links TRBV5-5 with TRBJ2-7, with D possibly matching TRBD1 (6 bases). Germline lookup yields CDR1 SGHKS and CDR2 YYEKEE (reference sequence). The CDR3 runs to 15 residues. V was trimmed by 2 bases and J by 0 bases, leaving 12 bases between them. CDR3 sequence reads: CASSLNRVSSYEQYF. CDR3 sequence (DNA): TGTGCCAGCAGCTTAAACAGGGTGAGCTCCTACGAGCAGTACTTC.

This clonotype was seen a handful of times. The genes are TRBV5-1 and TRBJ2-5; 7 bases agree with TRBD1. The V segment lost 4 bases and the J segment 0 bases; nucleotides outside the gene matches: 6. The CDR3 is 15 amino acids. Per the germline V gene, CDR1 is SGHRS and CDR2 is YFSETQ. CDR3 nucleotides: TGCGCCAGCAGCCCACTGGACAGGTACCAAGAGACCCAGTACTTC. Its translation is CASSPLDRYQETQYF.

This clonotype was picked up many times. The DNA for the CDR3 is TGCGCCAGCAGGAACGGGGGAGCTGATTTGGCTTTCTTT. This encodes CASRNGGADLAFF. The chain joins TRBV5-1 to TRBJ1-1, with D tentatively TRBD1 (5 bases). The CDR3 has 13 amino acids. The germline V gene has CDR1 SGHRS and CDR2 YFSETQ. The ends were cut back, 5 bases at V and 11 bases at J, with 19 bases in the middle.

This clonotype has at least ten counts. The chain combines TRBV20-1 with TRBJ1-2, with D maybe TRBD1 (6 bases). This CDR3 is built from 19 residues. CDR1 is DFQATT, CDR2 SNEGSKA, per germline (reference sequence). Between the trimmed V and J ends, which lost 2 bases and 4 bases, there was a span of 29 bases. The CDR3 DNA sequence: TGCAGTGCTAGAACGATTTCCCGGGACACAGACTCAAAAGGCTATGGCTACACCTTC. It is translated as CSARTISRDTDSKGYGYTF.

In this sample, this clonotype turned up many times. The gene calls are TRBV9 and TRBJ1-6; maybe TRBD1 (5 bases). This CDR3 has 14 amino acids. Germline V lookup: CDR1 SGDLS, CDR2 YYNGEE. Trimming cost V 6 bases and J 7 bases, with 14 bases left between them. The CDR3 coding sequence is TGTGCCAGCAACAAGGAGGGGATGAATTCACCCCTCCACTTT. This codes for CASNKEGMNSPLHF.

This clonotype was detected ten times or more. This sequence joins TRBV28 and TRBJ2-5, with TRBD1 identical over 7 bases. CDR3 length: 15 residues. V shed 6 bases and J 2 bases; nucleotides not matched to a gene: 9. Germline V gives CDR1 MDHEN, CDR2 SYDVKM. In DNA form, the CDR3 reads TGTGCCAGCAGCCAATTGGGACAGTCACAAGAGACCCAGTACTTC. Protein: CASSQLGQSQETQYF. The full variable domain, rest sourced from reference TRBV28 and TRBJ2-5, is DVKVTQSSRYLVKRTGEKVFLECVQDMDHENMFWYRQDPGLGLRLIYFSYDVKMKEKGDIPEGYSVSREKKERFSLILESASTNQTSMYLCASSQLGQSQETQYFGPGTRLLVL.

With respect to this clonotype: This may be a read error: a much more frequent sequence differs by one nucleotide. This rearrangement joins TRBV20-1 to TRBJ1-6; D is undetermined. The CDR3 runs 15 residues. CDR1 is DFQATT, CDR2 SNEGSKA, per germline (reference sequence). CDR3 sequence reads: CSAEKDAGGNSPLNF. DNA of the CDR3: TGCAGTGCTGAGAAGGACGCCGGTGGTAATTCACCCCTCAACTTT.

This clonotype was counted many times. This sequence joins TRBV5-1 and TRBJ2-7, with TRBD2 matching 7 bases. Germline CDR1 reads SGHRS; CDR2 reads YFSETQ. The trim removed 7 bases at V and 6 bases at J, leaving 13 bases unmatched. The CDR3 loop spans 14 amino acids. This CDR3 is CASAGGDSPREQYF. CDR3 DNA sequence: TGCGCCAGCGCTGGGGGGGACTCCCCCCGCGAGCAGTACTTC. Drawing the rest from reference TRBV5-1 and TRBJ2-7, the complete variable domain is KAGVTQTPRYLIKTRGQQVTLSCSPISGHRSVSWYQQTPGQGLQFLFEYFSETQRNKGNFPGRFSGRQFSNSRSEMNVSTLELGDSALYLCASAGGDSPREQYFGPGTRLTVT.

This clonotype came up many times. The CDR3 region is CASSSRSGGAYEQYF. DNA of the CDR3: TGTGCCAGCAGCTCCCGTAGCGGGGGCGCATACGAGCAGTACTTC. The chain carries TRBV7-2 and TRBJ2-7, with 9 bases identical to TRBD2. CDR1 and CDR2 from the germline V gene are SGHTA and FQGNSA. V lost 4 bases and J lost 4; bases outside the gene matches: 8. The CDR3 is 15 residues long.

This clonotype was counted ten times or more. The chain uses TRBV20-1 and TRBJ2-1; TRBD2 aligns across 8 bases. V was clipped by 0 bases and J by 5 bases; unmatched bases: 0. This CDR3 has 13 residues. In germline, CDR1 is DFQATT, CDR2 SNEGSKA (reference sequence). CDR3 sequence reads: CSARERGDNEQFF. As DNA, the CDR3 is TGCAGTGCTAGAGAGCGGGGGGACAATGAGCAGTTCTTC.

This clonotype qualifies as medium-sized. This rearrangement joins TRBV5-1 to TRBJ2-3; 7 positions agree with TRBD1. J gave up 0 bases and V 5 bases, and 3 bases lay outside the gene matches. This CDR3 is 14 amino acids long. Germline CDR1 reads SGHRS; CDR2 reads YFSETQ. CDR3 loop: CASSGQASTDTQYF. CDR3 in DNA: TGCGCCAGCAGTGGACAGGCTAGCACAGATACGCAGTATTTT.

This clonotype showed up many times. The V gene is TRBV10-1, the J gene TRBJ2-1; D perhaps matches TRBD2 (5 bases). The CDR3 covers 15 residues. V lost 0 bases, J lost 0 bases, and 6 bases lay in between. Per the germline V gene, CDR1 is WNHNN and CDR2 is SYGVQD (reference sequence). CDR3 in DNA: TGCGCCAGCAGTGAGTCTACTAGCTCCTACAATGAGCAGTTCTTC. Its translation is CASSESTSSYNEQFF.

This clonotype was detected ten times or more. The gene calls are TRBV5-1 and TRBJ2-7; D gene uncertain. Per germline, CDR1 SGHRS and CDR2 YFSETQ. CDR3 length equals 13 residues. V lost 2 bases and J lost 3, with 9 bases in between. The CDR3 nucleotides are TGCGCCAGCAGCTTACGAACCAACTACGAGCAGTACTTC. Its protein product is CASSLRTNYEQYF. Full variable domain (outside the CDR3, taken from reference TRBV5-1 and TRBJ2-7): KAGVTQTPRYLIKTRGQQVTLSCSPISGHRSVSWYQQTPGQGLQFLFEYFSETQRNKGNFPGRFSGRQFSNSRSEMNVSTLELGDSALYLCASSLRTNYEQYFGPGTRLTVT.